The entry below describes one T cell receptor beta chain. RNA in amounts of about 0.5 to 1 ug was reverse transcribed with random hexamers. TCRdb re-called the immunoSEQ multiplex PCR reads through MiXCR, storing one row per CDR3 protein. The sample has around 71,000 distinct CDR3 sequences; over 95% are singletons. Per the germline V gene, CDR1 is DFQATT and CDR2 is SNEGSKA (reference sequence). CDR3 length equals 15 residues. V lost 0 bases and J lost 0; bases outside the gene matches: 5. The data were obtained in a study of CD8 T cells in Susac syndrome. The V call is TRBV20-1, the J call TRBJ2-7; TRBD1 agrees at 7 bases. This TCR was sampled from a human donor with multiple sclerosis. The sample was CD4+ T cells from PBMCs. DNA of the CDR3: TGCAGTGCTAGAGAGGCCAGGGGGAACTCCTACGAGCAGTACTTC. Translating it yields CSAREARGNSYEQYF.